Shown below are 14 T cell receptor beta chains from a single sample sequenced in a study of T cell responses to AZD1222 COVID-19 vaccine. Repertoires were generated with immunoSEQ multiplex PCR, while TCRdb's copy carries only in-frame clones and drops some. The table lists some 150,000 clones, 92% of them singletons. The source material was peripheral blood, sampled on day 0 of AZD1222 vaccination. The receptors were sampled from an adult in good health.

The chain couples TRBV7-3 to TRBJ2-1, with D perhaps TRBD2 (6 bases). Germline-derived CDR1 and CDR2 are SGHTA and FQGTGA. This CDR3 is 16 amino acids long. The ends were cut back, 1 base at V and 8 bases at J, with 18 bases in the middle. In DNA, the CDR3 is TGTGCCAGCAGCTTAAGGGCTCCGGGAGAAGGCGATGAGCAGTTCTTC. It is translated as CASSLRAPGEGDEQFF.

V usage is TRBV9 and J usage is TRBJ1-4; D not certain. The CDR3 runs 14 residues. With 0 bases removed from V and 4 bases from J, the gap between germline ends came to 7 bases. The V gene's germline CDR1 is SGDLS and CDR2 YYNGEE. The CDR3 is CASSVGLGNEKLFF. The CDR3 DNA is TGTGCCAGCAGCGTAGGGTTAGGTAATGAAAAACTGTTTTTT.

This clone turned up a few times. The junction departs from the called germline gene at one end, perhaps through a read error. The rearrangement joins TRBV27 to TRBJ2-1; 14 bases match TRBD2. The germline V gene encodes CDR1 MNHEY and CDR2 SMNVEV (reference sequence). The CDR3 sequence is 13 residues long. For the CDR3, the DNA is TGTGCCAGCAGTCCCCCCGGACTAGCGGGGGGAGTCTTC. This gives the protein CASSPPGLAGGVF.

The genes are TRBV6-6 and TRBJ2-7; 10 bases are shared with TRBD1. The CDR3 has 17 amino acids. Germline CDR1 reads MNHNY; CDR2 reads SVGAGI (reference sequence). The junction had 16 bases not matched to a gene; V was cut back by 5 bases and J by 6 bases. The DNA for the CDR3 is TGTGCCAGCAGTCCCCTGACAGGGGGCTCAACCATTTCCGAGCAGTACTTC. Protein sequence: CASSPLTGGSTISEQYF.

The chain couples TRBV11-1 to TRBJ2-2; tentatively, D is TRBD1 or TRBD2 (5 bases each). Trimming removed 5 bases at V and 2 bases at J, with 12 bases between. CDR3 size: 15 residues. Germline V gene sequence: CDR1 SGHAT, CDR2 FQDESV (reference sequence). CDR3 coding DNA: TGTGCCAGCAGCCCCGGGACGGCAAACACCGGGGAGCTGTTTTTT. It is translated as CASSPGTANTGELFF.

The chain employs TRBV4-1 and TRBJ2-4, with TRBD1 matching 8 bases. Germline assignment: CDR1 MGHRA and CDR2 YSYEKL. V dropped 6 bases and J dropped 5; count of bases not matched to a gene: 3. This CDR3 comprises 13 residues. The CDR3 reads CASRGTGQNIQYF. CDR3 sequence (DNA): TGCGCCAGCAGGGGGACAGGCCAAAACATTCAGTACTTC.

The chain is built from TRBV12-3 or TRBV12-4 and TRBJ1-2, with a possible D match to TRBD1 (5 bases). V shed 6 bases and J shed 2 bases, with 10 bases lying between them. This CDR3 comprises 13 residues. This CDR3 reads CASSPTANYGYTF. In DNA form, the CDR3 reads TGTGCCAGCAGCCCGACAGCGAACTATGGCTACACCTTC.

The V gene is TRBV6-2 or TRBV6-3, the J gene TRBJ1-1, with 7 bases that match TRBD1. Trimming at V came to 2 bases and at J to 0 bases, leaving 3 bases not matched to a gene. The CDR3 is 15 residues long. Germline V gene data show CDR1 as MNHEY and CDR2 as SVGEGT. DNA of the CDR3: TGTGCCAGCAGTTACCTACAGGGGTTGAACACTGAAGCTTTCTTT. Translation gives CASSYLQGLNTEAFF.

This chain joins TRBV7-7 and TRBJ2-5; 8 nucleotides agree with TRBD2. Germline CDR1 and CDR2: SSHAT and FNYEAQ (reference sequence). The CDR3 extends over 16 amino acids. With V trimmed by 3 bases and J by 3 bases, 9 bases remained unmatched. The CDR3 region is CASSFGTRGGEETQYF. CDR3 bases: TGTGCCAGCAGCTTTGGGACTAGAGGGGGGGAAGAGACCCAGTACTTC. Filled out from reference TRBV7-7 and TRBJ2-5, the complete variable domain reads GAGVSQSPRYKVTKRGQDVTLRCDPISSHATLYWYQQALGQGPEFLTYFNYEAQPDKSGLPSDRFSAERPEGSISTLTIQRTEQRDSAMYRCASSFGTRGGEETQYFGPGTRLLVL.

The chain employs TRBV6-4 and TRBJ1-4; 9 nucleotides agree with TRBD1. Germline V gene lookup returns CDR1 MRHNA and CDR2 SNTAGT. V was pared by 6 bases and J by 7 bases, with 3 bases of the junction left unmatched. The CDR3 is made up of 13 amino acids. The CDR3 DNA reads TGTGCCAGCAGCGTGACAGGGGGTGAAAAACTGTTTTTT. Protein: CASSVTGGEKLFF.

This clone has more than one count but fewer than ten. The rearrangement joins TRBV19 to TRBJ2-2; D may match TRBD1 or TRBD2 (5 bases each). Between the trimmed V and J ends, which lost 3 bases and 7 bases, there was a span of 12 bases. The CDR3 runs 14 residues. CDR1 and CDR2 from the germline V gene are LNHDA and SQIVND (reference sequence). Written as DNA, the CDR3 is TGTGCCAGTAGTATTGGGGGTCTCAGCGGGGAGCTGTTTTTT. Encoded protein: CASSIGGLSGELFF.

The J gene is TRBJ2-2, the V gene TRBV24-1, with 13 bases lining up with TRBD2. This CDR3 region has 17 residues. Germline V gene lookup returns CDR1 KGHDR and CDR2 SFDVKD. After removal of 4 bases from V and 5 bases from J, the junction contained 6 bases not matched to a gene. CDR3 DNA: TGTGCCACCAGTGACCCAATACTAGCGGGAGGGACCGGGGAGCTGTTTTTT. This gives the protein CATSDPILAGGTGELFF.

The genes are TRBV27 and TRBJ2-3; 7 positions match TRBD2. V was clipped by 11 bases and J by 1 base; unmatched bases: 6. The CDR3 is 13 residues long. Germline V CDR1 and CDR2: MNHEY, SMNVEV (reference sequence). In nucleotides, the CDR3 is TGTGCCGCACGCCTAGCGGGCACAGATACGCAGTATTTT. Protein product: CAARLAGTDTQYF.

The CDR3 coding sequence is TGTGCCAGCAGCCAGGCTTTGGGCGGGGAGCTGTTTTTT. Amino acids: CASSQALGGELFF. This chain connects TRBV7-3 to TRBJ2-2; D remains ambiguous. Trimming removed 5 bases from V and 7 bases from J, with 11 bases in between. CDR1 SGHTA and CDR2 FQGTGA come from the germline V gene. This CDR3 spans 13 amino acids.